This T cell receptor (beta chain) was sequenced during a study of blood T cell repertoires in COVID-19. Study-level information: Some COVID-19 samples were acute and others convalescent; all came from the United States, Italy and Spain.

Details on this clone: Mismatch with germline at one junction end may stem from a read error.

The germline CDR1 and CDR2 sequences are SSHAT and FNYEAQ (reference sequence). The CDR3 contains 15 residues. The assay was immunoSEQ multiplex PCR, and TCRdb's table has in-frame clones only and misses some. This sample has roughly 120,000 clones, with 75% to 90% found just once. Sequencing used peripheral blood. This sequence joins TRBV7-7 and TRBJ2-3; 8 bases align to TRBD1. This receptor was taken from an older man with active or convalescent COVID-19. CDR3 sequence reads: CASTLGTGHTDTQYF. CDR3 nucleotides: TGTGCTAGCACCCTCGGGACAGGCCACACAGATACGCAGTATTTT.